This T cell receptor beta chain was sequenced in a study of technical replicates of blood from a handful of donors. This clone appeared a few times. This CDR3 comprises 13 residues. Trimming removed 0 bases at V and 8 bases at J, with 13 bases between. Germline V CDR1 and CDR2: GTSNPN, SVGIG (reference sequence). Profiled with immunoSEQ multiplex PCR; TCRdb holds only in-frame clones, not every one. The repertoire holds 75,000 to 90,000 clones, with 95% to 98% as singletons. Source material: T cells isolated from PBMCs. The receptor comes from a human donor in good health. This rearrangement joins TRBV30 to TRBJ1-1; maybe TRBD1 (5 bases). CDR3 nucleotides: TGTGCCTGGAGTGTACTACGGGGGGTAGAAGCTTTCTTT. It codes for CAWSVLRGVEAFF.